A selection of T cell receptor beta chains follows, all from one sample in a study of metastatic and nonmetastatic thyroid tumors. TCRdb re-clonotyped the PCR reads through MiXCR. The sample includes over 25,000 clones, around a fifth seen only once; the top ten take around 8.5%. The sample was blood. The source of these receptors is a female donor with papillary thyroid cancer or a benign thyroid nodule (not recorded which). Some clones in this sample may be carry-over from other donors' samples. Each CDR3 is given with its conserved first and last residue. The D gene is left open where the match is weak. Not all rows give a size; the values are once, few, many and, for expanded clones, a class.

>TRBV20-1|.|14|.
CSAPRGDSNQPQHF
>TRBV3-1|many|17|TRBD2
CASSLGLAASSTDTQYF
>TRBV30|few|13|.
CAGRVGESGEQFF
>TRBV30|many|12|.
CAWGPLGNEQFF
>TRBV20-1|.|13|TRBD1
CSARVTGYGEQYF
>TRBV11-2|medium-sized|16|.
CASSLDQPLTGNTIYF
>TRBV19|many|17|.
CASSIMTEQGSVQPQHF
>TRBV5-8|few|12|.
CAISPGCEELFF
>TRBV6-1|few|14|TRBD1
CASVAGQGTDTQYF
>TRBV7-9|many|15|.
CASSWMTDLNEKLFF
>TRBV5-1|.|14|.
CASSLAYDGYEQYF
>TRBV6-1|.|14|.
CASRRPGARYEQYF
>TRBV6-2/TRBV6-3|few|17|TRBD2
CASSYPRSGTYSYEQYF
>TRBV28|many|15|.
CASSSPGRAGQPQHF
>TRBV18|many|15|TRBD1
CASSQEQGAENIQYF
>TRBV6-1|many|17|TRBD1
CASSGISGTVNTGELFF
>TRBV27|many|15|.
CASSFSGLRGETQYF
>TRBV6-1|.|14|.
CASSRTVFGGELFF
>TRBV5-1|many|13|.
CASSLDGRGGYTF
>TRBV19|many|15|TRBD2
CASSIGASGGETQYF
>TRBV27|.|13|.
CASSLYDNSPLHF
>TRBV6-1|.|15|TRBD2
CASSHGLEAENEQFF
>TRBV6-5|medium-sized|15|TRBD2
CASSYLGLATDTQYF